Listed below are T cell receptor beta chains from one sample, sequenced in a study of T cells in Graves' hyperthyroidism and ophthalmopathy. MiXCR, run by TCRdb on the multiplex PCR reads, gives a single entry per CDR3 protein. Altogether roughly 99,000 distinct CDR3 sequences are present, 16% being singletons, with the ten largest covering around two fifths. The sample comprised blood. The source of these receptors is a woman aged 50 to 60 with Graves' hyperthyroidism. Both conserved end residues are part of each CDR3. Each record gives: D gene, V gene, clone size, J gene, CDR3 DNA, CDR3 protein. D genes are given only for firm matches. The size field is filled for only some rows; it gives once, few, many or a size class.

TRBD2	TRBV7-2	many	TRBJ2-3	TGTGCCAGCAGCTTTCCTAGCGGGAGTTCAGATACGCAGTATTTT	CASSFPSGSSDTQYF
TRBD2	TRBV3-1	-	TRBJ2-1	TGTGCCAGCAGTACTAGCGGGAGTTTTGAGCAGTTCTTC	CASSTSGSFEQFF
-	TRBV19	many	TRBJ1-5	TGTGCCAGTAGTATCCTCCCCCCCCGCGCGGGGAATCAGCCCCAGCATTTT	CASSILPPRAGNQPQHF
-	TRBV5-8	many	TRBJ2-3	TGTGCCAGCAGCTTAGGCGGGGTGGGCACAGATACGCAGTATTTT	CASSLGGVGTDTQYF
-	TRBV5-1	once	TRBJ2-7	TGCGCCAGCAGCCGAGAAGGGGCAGGGGCATGGAACGAGCAGTACTTC	CASSREGAGAWNEQYF
-	TRBV11-3	few	TRBJ2-3	TGTGCCAGCAGCCCTCGGGGCAGGGGCGGGGATACGCAGTATTTT	CASSPRGRGGDTQYF
TRBD2	TRBV28	many	TRBJ2-1	TGTGCCAGCAGTTTAGGAGGGAGCGGGATTAATGAGCAGTTCTTC	CASSLGGSGINEQFF
-	TRBV27	many	TRBJ1-1	TGTGCCAGCAGTTTAGGCGCGCAGCCTGGGGGTAACACTGAAGCTTTCTTT	CASSLGAQPGGNTEAFF
TRBD1	TRBV27	few	TRBJ2-5	TGTGCCAGCAAATTCCAGGGGGCGGGCCAAGAGACCCAGTACTTC	CASKFQGAGQETQYF
-	TRBV7-9	many	TRBJ2-5	TGTGCCAGCAGTCTATCAACAGGGTACGAGACCCAGTACTTC	CASSLSTGYETQYF
TRBD2	TRBV6-1	many	TRBJ2-7	TGTGCCAGCAGTCGGCCCTCTAGCGGGAAGGGATACGAGCAGTACTTC	CASSRPSSGKGYEQYF
TRBD2	TRBV5-1	few	TRBJ2-2	TGCGCCAGCAGCTTAGCGGGAGGGCACGGCGGGGAGCTGTTTTTT	CASSLAGGHGGELFF